These 21 T cell receptor beta chains share one sample of origin, sequenced in a study of blood T cell repertoires in COVID-19. Using immunoSEQ multiplex PCR, the repertoire was profiled, and TCRdb retains in-frame clones only, with some absent. The repertoire holds approximately 240,000 clones, with 87% as singletons. Specimen: peripheral blood. The receptor source for this set is a young woman who had recovered from COVID-19.

The V call is TRBV6-5, the J call TRBJ1-4; D is possibly TRBD1 (6 bases). Deletions cut 3 bases from V and 2 bases from J, with 13 bases between. The CDR3 spans 16 residues. Looked up from germline, CDR1 is MNHEY and CDR2 is SVGAGI. CDR3 sequence (DNA): TGTGCCAGCAGTTATCTAACAGGGAGCACTAATGAAAAACTGTTTTTT. As protein: CASSYLTGSTNEKLFF.

This clone was observed a single time. The chain employs TRBV7-3 and TRBJ2-1; D perhaps matches TRBD2 (5 bases). The length of the CDR3 is 14 residues. Germline CDR1 SGHTA, CDR2 FQGTGA. Trimming shortened V by 5 bases and J by 8 bases, and 16 bases separated the two germline ends. CDR3 amino acids: CASSRSGIRDEQFF. DNA for the CDR3: TGTGCCAGCAGCCGTTCCGGGATTCGAGATGAGCAGTTCTTC.

The rearrangement joins TRBV9 to TRBJ2-1; TRBD2 matches 10 bases. The CDR3 consists of 16 residues. The germline CDR1 and CDR2 sequences are SGDLS and YYNGEE. V trimming: 0 bases; J trimming: 5 bases; junction bases outside the gene matches: 5. The CDR3 loop reads CASSVAGLAGDNEQFF. The CDR3 DNA is TGTGCCAGCAGCGTAGCTGGGCTAGCGGGAGACAATGAGCAGTTCTTC.

The count of this clone is one. The chain couples TRBV20-1 to TRBJ1-5; D is unclear. Germline V gene data show CDR1 as DFQATT and CDR2 as SNEGSKA (reference sequence). V was clipped by 3 bases and J by 4 bases, with 4 bases between them. The CDR3 spans 11 residues. CDR3 nucleotides: TGCAGTGCTAGCCTGAATCAGCCCCAGCATTTT. Translating gives CSASLNQPQHF.

This clone has a handful of counts. J is TRBJ2-3 and V is TRBV7-9; 10 bases agree with TRBD2. The V gene end was trimmed by 2 bases and the J gene end by 4 bases; junction bases not matched to a gene: 12. This CDR3 spans 18 amino acids. Germline values: CDR1 SEHNR, CDR2 FQNEAQ (reference sequence). The CDR3 reads CASSLWGSGRSGADTQYF. In DNA form, the CDR3 reads TGTGCCAGCAGCTTATGGGGTAGCGGGAGGAGTGGGGCAGATACGCAGTATTTT.

The genes are TRBV27 and TRBJ2-7, with 7 bases lining up with TRBD2. Germline assignment: CDR1 MNHEY and CDR2 SMNVEV (reference sequence). There are 14 residues in the CDR3. The V segment lost 6 bases and the J segment 4 bases; nucleotides outside the gene matches: 9. In nucleotides, the CDR3 is TGTGCCAGCAGCTTCGGCGGGAGCAAGTACGAGCAGTACTTC. Protein product: CASSFGGSKYEQYF.

V is TRBV7-2 and J is TRBJ2-5; TRBD1 matches 9 bases. The CDR3 covers 14 residues. V shed 5 bases and J 4 bases; nucleotides not matched to a gene: 5. Germline V lookup: CDR1 SGHTA, CDR2 FQGNSA. The CDR3 protein is CASSEQGAGETQYF. Here the CDR3 DNA reads TGTGCCAGCAGCGAACAGGGGGCGGGAGAGACCCAGTACTTC.

This clone was seen just once. The chain combines TRBV12-3 or TRBV12-4 with TRBJ2-1; no clear D gene. The CDR3 is made up of 13 amino acids. V gave up 3 bases and J gave up 8 bases, with 11 bases separating them. CDR3 nucleotides: TGTGCCAGCAGTTTTAGCCCCCGGGATGAGCAGTTCTTC. This translates into CASSFSPRDEQFF.

J is TRBJ2-7 and V is TRBV4-3, with D perhaps TRBD2 (6 bases). The germline V and J ends were trimmed by 0 bases and 5 bases, with 17 bases remaining between them. The CDR3 has 16 amino acids. Germline V CDR1 and CDR2: LGHNA, YSLEER. The DNA for the CDR3 is TGCGCCAGCAGCCAAGACTGGGGGACTCTGCCTAACGAGCAGTACTTC. Its translation is CASSQDWGTLPNEQYF.

This rearrangement joins TRBV11-2 to TRBJ2-1; D might be TRBD1 (6 bases). Per germline, CDR1 SGHAT and CDR2 FQNNGV. The CDR3 loop spans 14 amino acids. Between the trimmed V and J ends, which lost 6 bases and 2 bases, there was a span of 11 bases. The CDR3 DNA reads TGTGCCAGCAGGTTGACAGGCGCCTACAATGAGCAGTTCTTC. Protein sequence: CASRLTGAYNEQFF.

The chain couples TRBV18 to TRBJ2-1; unclear D gene. V lost 1 base and J lost 3, with 4 bases in between. The length of the CDR3 is 13 residues. The germline V gene has CDR1 KGHSH and CDR2 LQKENI. CDR3 residues: CASSPQSYNEQFF. CDR3 sequence (DNA): TGTGCCAGCTCACCACAGAGCTACAATGAGCAGTTCTTC.

The genes are TRBV19 and TRBJ2-7; 11 bases are a match to TRBD2. Per germline, CDR1 LNHDA and CDR2 SQIVND (reference sequence). The CDR3 extends over 17 amino acids. The V gene end was trimmed by 5 bases and the J gene end by 5 bases; junction bases not matched to a gene: 14. CDR3 DNA: TGTGCCAGTAGTGGACGCCTCGGGACTAGCGGACTTAACGAGCAGTACTTC. It codes for CASSGRLGTSGLNEQYF. The complete variable domain, with remaining parts taken from reference TRBV19 and TRBJ2-7, reads DGGITQSPKYLFRKEGQNVTLSCEQNLNHDAMYWYRQDPGQGLRLIYYSQIVNDFQKGDIAEGYSVSREKKESFPLTVTSAQKNPTAFYLCASSGRLGTSGLNEQYFGPGTRLTVT.

The J gene is TRBJ2-7, the V gene TRBV19, with TRBD2 matching 7 bases. CDR1 and CDR2 (germline): LNHDA, SQIVND (reference sequence). J lost 3 bases, V lost 8 bases, and 16 bases had no gene match. The CDR3 consists of 16 residues. CDR3 bases: TGTGCCAGTTCTAGCTTGTCACTAGCGTCGGGCTACGAGCAGTACTTC. Translation gives CASSSLSLASGYEQYF.

The J gene is TRBJ1-2, the V gene TRBV30; 7 bases agree with TRBD1. Germline lookup yields CDR1 GTSNPN and CDR2 SVGIG (reference sequence). CDR3 size: 13 residues. The junction had 4 bases not matched to a gene; V was cut back by 2 bases and J by 4 bases. The CDR3 DNA reads as TGTGCCTGGAGTATGGGACAGACCTATGGCTACACCTTC. The encoded protein is CAWSMGQTYGYTF.

This clone has a handful of counts. The chain is built from TRBV11-2 and TRBJ2-3; 8 nucleotides line up with TRBD2. The J segment lost 3 bases and the V segment lost 4 bases, leaving 3 bases of the junction unmatched. Germline V gives CDR1 SGHAT, CDR2 FQNNGV. The CDR3 is 14 residues long. The CDR3 DNA reads as TGTGCCAGCAGCTCAGCGGGAGTAACAGATACGCAGTATTTT. Translation gives CASSSAGVTDTQYF.

This chain links TRBV24-1 with TRBJ2-1; D might be TRBD1 (5 bases). From germline, CDR1 is KGHDR and CDR2 SFDVKD. This CDR3 has 14 residues. Trimming took off 3 bases at V and 8 bases at J, with 13 bases between the two ends. CDR3 DNA sequence: TGTGCCACCAGTGATGCTCTTAGGGGTGATGAGCAGTTCTTC. Translation: CATSDALRGDEQFF.

The V and J genes are TRBV9 and TRBJ1-1, with 9 bases matching TRBD1. V lost 2 bases and J lost 5; bases outside the gene matches: 4. This CDR3 region has 14 residues. The germline gives CDR1 SGDLS, CDR2 YYNGEE. For the CDR3, the DNA is TGTGCCAGCAGCGTTGGGACAGGGTTGACTGAAGCTTTCTTT. It is translated as CASSVGTGLTEAFF.

The chain employs TRBV7-2 and TRBJ1-2, with D tentatively TRBD1 (6 bases). The V gene's germline CDR1 is SGHTA and CDR2 FQGNSA. The ends were cut back, 1 base at V and 0 bases at J, with 15 bases in the middle. The CDR3 has 17 amino acids. Here the CDR3 DNA reads TGTGCCAGCAGCTTAGGAGGAGGGGGGGCAACTAACTATGGCTACACCTTC. This encodes CASSLGGGGATNYGYTF.

The rearrangement joins TRBV5-1 to TRBJ2-2; a weak D match, TRBD1 (5 bases). Germline CDR1 SGHRS, CDR2 YFSETQ. Trimming removed 5 bases at V and 4 bases at J, with 9 bases between. CDR3 length: 13 residues. The CDR3 spells CASRLQGTGELFF. The DNA for the CDR3 is TGCGCCAGCAGATTGCAGGGCACCGGGGAGCTGTTTTTT.

The rearrangement joins TRBV19 to TRBJ2-5; 7 nucleotides align to TRBD1. The J segment lost 1 base and the V segment lost 4 bases, leaving 6 bases of the junction unmatched. CDR3 size: 15 residues. The V gene's germline CDR1 is LNHDA and CDR2 SQIVND (reference sequence). In DNA, the CDR3 is TGTGCCAGTAGTAGACCGGACAGGAGCCAAGAGACCCAGTACTTC. It specifies CASSRPDRSQETQYF. The full variable domain, rest sourced from reference TRBV19 and TRBJ2-5, is DGGITQSPKYLFRKEGQNVTLSCEQNLNHDAMYWYRQDPGQGLRLIYYSQIVNDFQKGDIAEGYSVSREKKESFPLTVTSAQKNPTAFYLCASSRPDRSQETQYFGPGTRLLVL.

The J gene is TRBJ1-2, the V gene TRBV27, with TRBD1 matching 8 bases. The CDR3 has 13 residues. Losses at the gene ends were 6 bases for V and 2 bases for J; bases not matched to a gene: 2. Germline assignment: CDR1 MNHEY and CDR2 SMNVEV (reference sequence). The CDR3 DNA follows: TGTGCCAGCAGCCGACAGGGGAACTATGGCTACACCTTC. It yields the protein CASSRQGNYGYTF.